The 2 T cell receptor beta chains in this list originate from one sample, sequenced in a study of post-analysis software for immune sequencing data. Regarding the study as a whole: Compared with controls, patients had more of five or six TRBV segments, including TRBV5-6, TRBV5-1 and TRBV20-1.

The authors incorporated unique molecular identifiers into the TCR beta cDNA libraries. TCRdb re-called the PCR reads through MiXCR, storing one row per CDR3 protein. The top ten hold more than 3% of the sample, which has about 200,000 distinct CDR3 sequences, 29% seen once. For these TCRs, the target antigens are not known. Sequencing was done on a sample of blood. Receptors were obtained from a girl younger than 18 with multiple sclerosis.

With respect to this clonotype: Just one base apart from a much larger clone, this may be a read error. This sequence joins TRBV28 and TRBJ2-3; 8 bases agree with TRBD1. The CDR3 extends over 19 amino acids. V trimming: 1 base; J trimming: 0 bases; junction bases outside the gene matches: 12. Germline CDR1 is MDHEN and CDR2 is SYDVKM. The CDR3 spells CASSLYGDRLLLSTDTQYF. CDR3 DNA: TGTGCCAGCAGTTTATACGGGGACAGGCTCTTGCTAAGCACAGATACGCAGTATTTT. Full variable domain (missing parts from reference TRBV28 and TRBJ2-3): DVKVTQSSRYLVKRTGEKVFLECVQDMDHENMFWYRQDPGLGLRLIYFSYDVKMKEKGDIPEGYSVSREKKERFSLILESASTNQTSMYLCASSLYGDRLLLSTDTQYFGPGTRLTVL.

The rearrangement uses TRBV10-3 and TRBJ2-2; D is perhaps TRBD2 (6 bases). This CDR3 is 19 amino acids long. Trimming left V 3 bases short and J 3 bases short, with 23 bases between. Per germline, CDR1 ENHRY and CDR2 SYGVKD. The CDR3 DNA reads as TGTGCCATCAGTGAATCGATGGTCGCTCGGGGGAGGTACACCGGGGAGCTGTTTTTT. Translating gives CAISESMVARGRYTGELFF.